These 32 T cell receptor beta chains originate from one sample sequenced in a study of blood T cell repertoires in COVID-19. TCRdb's copy holds only in-frame clones and misses some; the assay was immunoSEQ multiplex PCR. The sample includes roughly 260,000 clones, approximately 86% of them seen just once. Sequencing input: PBMCs or T cells enriched from blood (not recorded which). All receptors derive from a woman aged 18-29 years who had recovered from COVID-19.

The chain uses TRBV28 and TRBJ2-3, with 9 nucleotides matching TRBD2. CDR1 and CDR2 from the germline V gene are MDHEN and SYDVKM. CDR3 length equals 15 residues. The V gene end was trimmed by 11 bases and the J gene end by 4 bases; junction bases not matched to a gene: 13. In DNA form, the CDR3 reads TGTGCCGCCGGGCCTAGCGGGATGGTTCCAGATACGCAGTATTTT. Protein: CAAGPSGMVPDTQYF.

The chain recombines TRBV7-8 with TRBJ2-7; 12 nucleotides match TRBD1. The CDR3 extends over 15 amino acids. The V and J ends lost 0 bases and 5 bases, in that order; junction bases with no gene match: 2. From germline, CDR1 is SGHVS and CDR2 FQNEAQ. The CDR3 loop is CASSLAGTGGNEQYF. The CDR3 DNA sequence: TGTGCCAGCAGCTTAGCCGGGACAGGGGGCAACGAGCAGTACTTC.

This sequence joins TRBV13 and TRBJ2-1; perhaps TRBD1 as D (6 bases). This CDR3 contains 14 residues. The germline CDR1 and CDR2 sequences are PRHDT and FYEKMQ (reference sequence). The V gene lost 4 bases and the J gene lost 3 bases, with 10 bases spanning the gap. The CDR3 loop is CASSSDSSYNEQFF. The CDR3, as DNA: TGTGCCAGCAGCTCGGACAGTAGCTACAATGAGCAGTTCTTC.

The rearrangement joins TRBV19 to TRBJ2-2, with TRBD1 identical over 8 bases. The length of the CDR3 is 15 residues. Germline values: CDR1 LNHDA, CDR2 SQIVND (reference sequence). J was trimmed by 6 bases and V by 7 bases; bases with no gene match: 10. For the CDR3, the DNA is TGTGCCAGTAAAGGACAGGGCCCCGGCCCCGGGGAGCTGTTTTTT. This sequence encodes CASKGQGPGPGELFF.

This chain joins TRBV11-2 and TRBJ2-2; 14 nucleotides align to TRBD2. V was pared by 5 bases and J by 4 bases, with 9 bases of the junction left unmatched. The V gene's germline CDR1 is SGHAT and CDR2 FQNNGV. The CDR3 sequence is 18 residues long. The CDR3 sequence: CASSEGTSGRIGTGELFF. The CDR3 DNA is TGTGCCAGCAGCGAAGGGACTAGCGGGAGAATAGGCACCGGGGAGCTGTTTTTT.

The sample holds a few counts of this clone. The chain combines TRBV7-9 with TRBJ2-7, with 9 bases that match TRBD1. The CDR3 has 14 residues. The ends lost 5 bases at V and 7 bases at J; junction bases unmatched: 9. The germline V gene encodes CDR1 SEHNR and CDR2 FQNEAQ (reference sequence). The CDR3 sequence: CASSPGTGPEEQYF. In DNA, the CDR3 is TGTGCCAGCAGCCCCGGGACAGGGCCAGAGGAGCAGTACTTC.

On this clone itself: Other DNA sequences from this sample encode an identical CDR3 as well. This sequence joins TRBV19 and TRBJ2-1, with a possible D match to TRBD2 (6 bases). This CDR3 spans 14 amino acids. The germline V gene encodes CDR1 LNHDA and CDR2 SQIVND (reference sequence). Trimming removed 7 bases at V and 3 bases at J, with 13 bases between. The CDR3 coding sequence is TGTGCCAGTACGCGGGACCGTGGCTACAATGAGCAGTTCTTC. Translated, it gives CASTRDRGYNEQFF.

This sequence joins TRBV7-2 and TRBJ1-3; D might be TRBD1 (6 bases). The CDR3 contains 15 residues. CDR1 is SGHTA and CDR2 is FQGNSA in the germline V gene. Trimming cost V 2 bases and J 1 base, with 9 bases left between them. The CDR3 here is CASSLFQGSGNTIYF. In nucleotides, the CDR3 is TGTGCCAGCAGCTTATTCCAGGGGTCTGGAAACACCATATATTTT.

The chain uses TRBV28 and TRBJ2-7; 7 bases align to TRBD2. CDR3 length: 12 residues. V lost 8 bases and J lost 2; bases outside the gene matches: 3. Germline values: CDR1 MDHEN, CDR2 SYDVKM. The CDR3 sequence is CASGREAYEQYF. CDR3 coding DNA: TGTGCCAGCGGTCGGGAGGCCTACGAGCAGTACTTC.

V and J are TRBV12-3 or TRBV12-4 and TRBJ2-5; possible D gene TRBD1, 5 bases. This CDR3 has 12 residues. V lost 3 bases, J lost 5 bases, and 7 bases lay in between. Written as DNA, the CDR3 is TGTGCCAGCAGTTTGGGGCGGGAGACCCAGTACTTC. Translated, it gives CASSLGRETQYF.

V and J are TRBV6-2 or TRBV6-3 and TRBJ1-5; possibly TRBD1 for D (5 bases). The ends were cut back, 0 bases at V and 4 bases at J, with 13 bases in the middle. Germline CDR1 reads MNHEY; CDR2 reads SVGEGT. This CDR3 has 16 residues. Here the CDR3 reads CASSYSGGRANQPQHF. The CDR3 DNA sequence: TGTGCCAGCAGTTACTCCGGGGGGAGGGCGAATCAGCCCCAGCATTTT.

The chain is built from TRBV25-1 and TRBJ2-7; a possible D gene is TRBD2 (6 bases). V lost 2 bases and J 1 base, leaving 9 bases between the germline ends. The germline V gene has CDR1 MGHDK and CDR2 SYGVNS. This CDR3 region has 14 residues. The CDR3 DNA reads as TGTGCCAGCAGTGAAGGAGGAGGGTCCTACGAGCAGTACTTC. Its protein is CASSEGGGSYEQYF.

The V gene is TRBV5-5, the J gene TRBJ2-1; maybe TRBD2 (5 bases). CDR3 length: 15 residues. Germline values: CDR1 SGHKS, CDR2 YYEKEE (reference sequence). The germline V and J ends were trimmed by 4 bases and 1 base, with 12 bases remaining between them. CDR3 sequence: CASSAQLVSYNEQFF. CDR3 nucleotide sequence: TGTGCCAGCAGCGCACAACTAGTTTCCTACAATGAGCAGTTCTTC.

V usage is TRBV27 and J usage is TRBJ1-5; tentatively, D is TRBD1 (5 bases). This CDR3 region has 14 residues. Trimming cost V 5 bases and J 7 bases, with 15 bases left between them. Germline CDR1 reads MNHEY; CDR2 reads SMNVEV (reference sequence). The CDR3 sequence is CASSLKGVGQPQHF. Here the CDR3 DNA reads TGTGCCAGCAGTCTAAAAGGGGTAGGGCAGCCCCAGCATTTT.

This clone has only one observation. The rearrangement uses TRBV28 and TRBJ1-2; maybe TRBD1 (6 bases). Between the trimmed V and J ends, which lost 6 bases and 6 bases, there was a span of 17 bases. The CDR3 length is 14 residues. Germline V gene lookup returns CDR1 MDHEN and CDR2 SYDVKM. CDR3 DNA: TGTGCCAGCAGATTCAACAGGGATCGGGATGGCTACACCTTC. Translating it yields CASRFNRDRDGYTF.

The rearrangement uses TRBV4-3 and TRBJ2-1; 7 bases agree with TRBD2. The V segment lost 10 bases and the J segment 9 bases; nucleotides outside the gene matches: 9. Germline loops: CDR1 LGHNA, CDR2 YSLEER. CDR3 length: 12 amino acids. This CDR3 reads CATETSCPEQFF. The CDR3 DNA follows: TGCGCCACCGAGACTAGCTGTCCTGAGCAGTTCTTC.

The sample holds one count of this clone. The chain employs TRBV5-1 and TRBJ1-4; the match to TRBD1 covers 7 bases. With 4 bases clipped from V and 0 bases from J, the junction kept 9 bases outside the gene matches. The germline V gene has CDR1 SGHRS and CDR2 YFSETQ. The CDR3 spans 17 residues. CDR3 in DNA: TGCGCCAGCAGCATAACCGGGACAGTTGCAACTAATGAAAAACTGTTTTTT. Residues: CASSITGTVATNEKLFF.

This clone is a singleton in its sample. At the DNA level, this CDR3 is encoded by other sequences in the same sample as well. The J gene is TRBJ2-3, the V gene TRBV5-4; TRBD2 matches 7 bases. CDR1 is SGHNT, CDR2 YYREEE, per germline (reference sequence). This CDR3 comprises 14 residues. V lost 2 bases to trimming and J lost 4 bases; unmatched junction nucleotides: 4. CDR3 residues: CASSLAGSADTQYF. CDR3 nucleotides: TGTGCCAGCAGCTTAGCGGGAAGCGCAGATACGCAGTATTTT.

The J gene is TRBJ1-3, the V gene TRBV5-6; no clear D. Germline V lookup: CDR1 SGHDT, CDR2 YYEEEE. V lost 0 bases and J lost 2, with 6 bases in between. The CDR3 extends over 14 amino acids. Here the CDR3 DNA reads TGTGCCAGCAGCTTGGCAGAAGCTGGAAACACCATATATTTT. It specifies CASSLAEAGNTIYF. The whole variable domain, remainder taken from reference TRBV5-6 and TRBJ1-3, is DAGVTQSPTHLIKTRGQQVTLRCSPKSGHDTVSWYQQALGQGPQFIFQYYEEEERQRGNFPDRFSGHQFPNYSSELNVNALLLGDSALYLCASSLAEAGNTIYFGEGSWLTVV.

The chain is built from TRBV4-3 and TRBJ2-5; TRBD2 agrees at 9 bases. V dropped 4 bases and J dropped 5; count of bases not matched to a gene: 8. Germline-derived CDR1 and CDR2 are LGHNA and YSLEER. The CDR3 has 15 residues. The CDR3 sequence: CASSLIAGVGETQYF. In nucleotides, the CDR3 is TGCGCCAGCAGCCTTATAGCGGGGGTGGGCGAGACCCAGTACTTC.

This clone has just a few counts. The rearrangement uses TRBV9 and TRBJ1-1; 7 bases align to TRBD1. Germline assignment: CDR1 SGDLS and CDR2 YYNGEE. Trimming at V came to 5 bases and at J to 4 bases, leaving 11 bases not matched to a gene. This CDR3 region has 15 residues. The CDR3: CASRPTQGKGTEAFF. CDR3 DNA sequence: TGTGCCAGCAGACCTACACAGGGGAAGGGCACTGAAGCTTTCTTT.

The CDR3 nucleotides read TGTGCCAGCAGCTTAGTTCCAGGGGGCGGACAGCCCCAGCATTTT. Protein product: CASSLVPGGGQPQHF. The chain is built from TRBV11-2 and TRBJ1-5, with 8 bases fitting TRBD1. The CDR3 is made up of 15 amino acids. Germline V lookup: CDR1 SGHAT, CDR2 FQNNGV. V lost 1 base, J lost 7 bases, and 6 bases stayed unmatched. The full variable domain, completed using reference TRBV11-2 and TRBJ1-5, is EAGVAQSPRYKIIEKRQSVAFWCNPISGHATLYWYQQILGQGPKLLIQFQNNGVVDDSQLPKDRFSAERLKGVDSTLKIQPAKLEDSAVYLCASSLVPGGGQPQHFGDGTRLSIL.

This clone was counted once. This chain joins TRBV6-4 and TRBJ2-4; perhaps TRBD2 as D (6 bases). Deletions cut 3 bases from V and 2 bases from J, with 11 bases between. From germline, CDR1 is MRHNA and CDR2 SNTAGT. There are 15 residues in the CDR3. The CDR3 reads CASSEGEVSKNIQYF. DNA of the CDR3: TGTGCCAGCAGTGAGGGGGAGGTCTCCAAAAACATTCAGTACTTC.

The chain uses TRBV11-3 and TRBJ1-2; D unresolved. The CDR3 is made up of 13 amino acids. Trimming took 4 bases from V and 4 from J, leaving 10 bases between them. Per germline, CDR1 SGHNT and CDR2 YENEEA. The CDR3 bases are TGTGCCAGCAGCTCTACAGAGTTCTATGGCTACACCTTC. Amino acids: CASSSTEFYGYTF.

CDR3: CASSLEGEANTGELFF. CDR3 sequence (DNA): TGTGCCAGCAGCTTGGAGGGGGAAGCGAACACCGGGGAGCTGTTTTTT. V and J are TRBV5-5 and TRBJ2-2; TRBD1 is a possible D gene (6 bases). The CDR3 consists of 16 residues. The germline gives CDR1 SGHKS, CDR2 YYEKEE (reference sequence). With 0 bases removed from V and 0 bases from J, the gap between germline ends came to 9 bases. Supplemented by reference TRBV5-5 and TRBJ2-2, the full variable domain reads DAGVTQSPTHLIKTRGQQVTLRCSPISGHKSVSWYQQVLGQGPQFIFQYYEKEERGRGNFPDRFSARQFPNYSSELNVNALLLGDSALYLCASSLEGEANTGELFFGEGSRLTVL.

The chain is built from TRBV11-2 and TRBJ2-3; D is unclear. The germline V gene encodes CDR1 SGHAT and CDR2 FQNNGV. Trimming stripped 5 bases from V and 0 bases from J, with 15 bases between. This CDR3 has 16 amino acids. CDR3 coding DNA: TGTGCCAGCAGCCCAAGTGGTTTGGCCAGCACAGATACGCAGTATTTT. It specifies CASSPSGLASTDTQYF.

V is TRBV11-2 and J is TRBJ2-3, with TRBD2 matching 7 bases. The germline gives CDR1 SGHAT, CDR2 FQNNGV. CDR3 length equals 16 residues. V shed 5 bases and J 1 base; nucleotides not matched to a gene: 9. CDR3 in amino acids: CASSPTSAQGTDTQYF. The DNA for the CDR3 is TGTGCCAGCAGCCCAACTAGCGCCCAGGGCACAGATACGCAGTATTTT.

The rearrangement joins TRBV7-2 to TRBJ1-1, with 10 nucleotides matching TRBD1. CDR3 size: 16 residues. The germline gives CDR1 SGHTA, CDR2 FQGNSA. V lost 5 bases, J lost 1 base, and 7 bases stayed unmatched. The CDR3 is CASSRGTGVQNTEAFF. The CDR3 DNA reads as TGTGCCAGCAGCAGAGGGACAGGGGTTCAGAACACTGAAGCTTTCTTT.

CDR3 DNA: TGTGCCAGCAGCTTACTTGGGCCATACAATGAGCAGTTCTTC. Translated: CASSLLGPYNEQFF. The chain carries TRBV7-8 and TRBJ2-1; D unclear. Trimming removed 2 bases from V and 4 bases from J, with 9 bases in between. The CDR3 sequence is 14 residues long. CDR1 is SGHVS, CDR2 FQNEAQ, per germline.

The V call is TRBV7-8, the J call TRBJ1-1; possibly TRBD1 for D (5 bases). Germline V gene lookup returns CDR1 SGHVS and CDR2 FQNEAQ. CDR3 length equals 14 residues. V lost 2 bases and J 9 bases, leaving 16 bases between the germline ends. The CDR3 sequence: CASSLSSRAVKAFF. CDR3 DNA: TGTGCCAGCAGCTTATCTTCCAGGGCCGTCAAAGCTTTCTTT.

The chain links TRBV7-9 to TRBJ2-1; 9 bases match TRBD2. The CDR3 spans 15 residues. After removal of 6 bases from V and 7 bases from J, the junction contained 10 bases not matched to a gene. Germline CDR1 reads SEHNR; CDR2 reads FQNEAQ (reference sequence). The CDR3 nucleotides read TGTGCCAGCAGTTCAAGCGGGAGGTTCGGGAATGAGCAGTTCTTC. Translated, it gives CASSSSGRFGNEQFF.

This chain connects TRBV4-1 to TRBJ1-5; D is undetermined. The CDR3 covers 15 residues. The V gene's germline CDR1 is MGHRA and CDR2 YSYEKL. Trimming shortened V by 3 bases and J by 1 base, and 10 bases separated the two germline ends. The CDR3 DNA reads TGCGCCAGCAGCCAGACAATTTACAGCAATCAGCCCCAGCATTTT. Translation: CASSQTIYSNQPQHF.